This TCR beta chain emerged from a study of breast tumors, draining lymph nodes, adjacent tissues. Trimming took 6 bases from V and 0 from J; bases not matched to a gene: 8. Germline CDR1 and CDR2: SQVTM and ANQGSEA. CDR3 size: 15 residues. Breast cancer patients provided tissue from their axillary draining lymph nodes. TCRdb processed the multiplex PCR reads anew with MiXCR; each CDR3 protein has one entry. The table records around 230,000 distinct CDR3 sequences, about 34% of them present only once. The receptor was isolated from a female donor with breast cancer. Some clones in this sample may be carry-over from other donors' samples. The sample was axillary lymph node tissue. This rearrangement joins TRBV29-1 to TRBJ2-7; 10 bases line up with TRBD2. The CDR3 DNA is TGCAGCGTCGCAGGGCCTAGCGGGAGCTCCTACGAGCAGTACTTC. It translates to CSVAGPSGSSYEQYF.